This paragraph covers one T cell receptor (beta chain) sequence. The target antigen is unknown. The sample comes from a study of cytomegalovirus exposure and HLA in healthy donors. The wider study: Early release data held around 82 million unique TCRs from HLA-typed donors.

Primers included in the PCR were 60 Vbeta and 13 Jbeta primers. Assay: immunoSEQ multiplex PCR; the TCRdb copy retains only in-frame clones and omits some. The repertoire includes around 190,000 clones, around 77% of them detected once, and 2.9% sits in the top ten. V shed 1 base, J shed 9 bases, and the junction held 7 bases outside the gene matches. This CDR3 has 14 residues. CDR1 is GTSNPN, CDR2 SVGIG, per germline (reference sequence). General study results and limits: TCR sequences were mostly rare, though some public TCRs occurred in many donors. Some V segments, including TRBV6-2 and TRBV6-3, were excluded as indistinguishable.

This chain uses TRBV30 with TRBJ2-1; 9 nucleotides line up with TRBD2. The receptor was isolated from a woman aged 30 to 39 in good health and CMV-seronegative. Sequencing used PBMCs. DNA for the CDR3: TGTGCCTGGAGTGAGCTAGCGGGACTTGGTGAGCAGTTCTTC. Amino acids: CAWSELAGLGEQFF.